Following are 20 T cell receptor beta chains from one sample sequenced in a study of metastatic and nonmetastatic thyroid tumors. Using MiXCR, TCRdb reanalyzed the PCR reads. This table holds more than 25,000 clones, around 7.4% found once. Patients had received no treatment of any kind before thyroid surgery. Sequenced input: blood. The receptor source for this set is a female donor with papillary thyroid cancer or a benign thyroid nodule (not recorded which). Some clones in this sample may be carry-over from other donors' samples.

Of note for this clone: A much larger clone is a single base away; this may be a read error. The chain employs TRBV20-1 and TRBJ2-2; D remains unclear. The CDR3 totals 16 residues. V lost 3 bases and J lost 4, with 18 bases in between. The germline V gene encodes CDR1 DFQATT and CDR2 SNEGSKA (reference sequence). CDR3 sequence (DNA): TGCAGTGCTAGGAGCTCAATTACCCCCAGCACCGGGGAGCTGTTTTTT. This encodes CSARSSITPSTGELFF.

Of note for this clone: A junction end diverges from the germline sequence, so it may reflect a read error. Other DNA sequences in the sample encode the same CDR3. This sequence joins TRBV28 and TRBJ2-3, with 8 nucleotides matching TRBD2. The V gene's germline CDR1 is MDHEN and CDR2 SYDVKM. The length of the CDR3 is 14 residues. The chain's CDR3 is CASGLLAATDTQYF. The CDR3 DNA is TGTGCCAGTGGGTTACTAGCGGCCACAGATACACAGTATTTT.

The table lists this clone with many counts. V usage is TRBV4-2 and J usage is TRBJ2-1; 9 nucleotides line up with TRBD2. There are 19 residues in the CDR3. Per germline, CDR1 LGHNA and CDR2 YNFKEQ. After removal of 4 bases from V and 0 bases from J, the junction contained 13 bases not matched to a gene. CDR3: CASSPRRLADGSSYNEQFF. The CDR3 DNA is TGTGCCAGCAGCCCCCGACGACTAGCGGACGGCAGCTCCTACAATGAGCAGTTCTTC.

There are many counts of this clone. J is TRBJ2-1 and V is TRBV5-1; 8 nucleotides agree with TRBD1. With 3 bases clipped from V and 8 bases from J, the junction kept 7 bases outside the gene matches. From germline, CDR1 is SGHRS and CDR2 YFSETQ. The CDR3 consists of 14 residues. CDR3 region: CASSWQGAGDEQFF. The CDR3 coding sequence is TGCGCCAGCAGCTGGCAGGGGGCGGGCGATGAGCAGTTCTTC.

This clone was counted at least ten times. This chain connects TRBV19 to TRBJ1-3, with D unresolved. Trimming left V 6 bases short and J 4 bases short, with 7 bases between. CDR3 length: 12 residues. Germline V gene data show CDR1 as LNHDA and CDR2 as SQIVND (reference sequence). The CDR3 spells CASRSPGNTIYF. CDR3 in DNA: TGTGCCAGTAGGTCACCCGGAAACACCATATATTTT. The entire variable domain, with the rest obtained from reference TRBV19 and TRBJ1-3, is as follows: DGGITQSPKYLFRKEGQNVTLSCEQNLNHDAMYWYRQDPGQGLRLIYYSQIVNDFQKGDIAEGYSVSREKKESFPLTVTSAQKNPTAFYLCASRSPGNTIYFGEGSWLTVV.

There are a few counts of this clone. The V and J genes are TRBV18 and TRBJ2-5; tentatively, D is TRBD1 (6 bases). The ends were cut back, 2 bases at V and 2 bases at J, with 12 bases in the middle. From germline, CDR1 is KGHSH and CDR2 LQKENI. This CDR3 has 15 amino acids. CDR3 in amino acids: CASSPTWTDQETQYF. In DNA, the CDR3 is TGTGCCAGCTCACCAACTTGGACAGATCAAGAGACCCAGTACTTC.

This clone was seen many times. The CDR3 region is CASSIQGRYEQYF. In DNA form, the CDR3 reads TGTGCCAGTAGTATACAGGGTCGGTACGAGCAGTACTTC. The V gene is TRBV19, the J gene TRBJ2-7; TRBD1 is a possible D gene (5 bases). The V end was cut by 2 bases, the J end by 4 bases, with 9 bases between. CDR3 length equals 13 residues. Germline CDR1 reads LNHDA; CDR2 reads SQIVND (reference sequence).

This clone was counted many times. This chain connects TRBV2 to TRBJ2-1, with TRBD2 identical over 15 bases. This CDR3 has 19 amino acids. The junction had 8 bases not matched to a gene; V was cut back by 3 bases and J by 2 bases. Germline CDR1 is SNHLY and CDR2 is FYNNEI. The CDR3 region has the DNA TGTGCCAGCAGTGAGATAGGACTAGCGGGAGGGTCAGCCTACAATGAGCAGTTCTTC. This codes for CASSEIGLAGGSAYNEQFF.

This clone was observed at least ten times. V gene TRBV6-1 combines with J gene TRBJ1-5, with 7 nucleotides matching TRBD1. The V gene end was trimmed by 5 bases and the J gene end by 2 bases; junction bases not matched to a gene: 3. Germline CDR1 MNHNS, CDR2 SASEGT. The CDR3 length is 14 residues. The CDR3 sequence: CASSSRGGNQPQHF. CDR3 bases: TGTGCCAGCAGTTCCAGGGGGGGCAATCAGCCCCAGCATTTT.

In this sample, this clone turned up many times. The junction differs from germline at one of its ends, possibly a read error. This rearrangement joins TRBV7-2 to TRBJ1-1, with TRBD1 matching 9 bases. The length of the CDR3 is 15 residues. Germline V gene lookup returns CDR1 SGHTA and CDR2 FQGNSA. CDR3 bases: TGTGCCAGCAACTTAGGGGACAGGGCGCTCACTGAAGCTTTCTTT. It translates to CASNLGDRALTEAFF.

This clone was recorded at least ten times. The genes are TRBV12-3 or TRBV12-4 and TRBJ2-3; TRBD2 matches 14 bases. This CDR3 is built from 17 residues. With V trimmed by 1 base and J by 5 bases, 5 bases remained unmatched. The CDR3 is CASSLGLAGGPGDTQYF. The DNA for the CDR3 is TGTGCCAGCAGTTTAGGACTAGCGGGGGGGCCGGGAGATACGCAGTATTTT.

As regards this clone: This may be a read error: a much more frequent sequence differs by one nucleotide. The sample carries other DNA sequences with the same CDR3. The chain links TRBV20-1 to TRBJ2-1; possibly TRBD2 for D (6 bases). Trimming cost V 5 bases and J 6 bases, with 17 bases left between them. The germline gives CDR1 DFQATT, CDR2 SNEGSKA (reference sequence). The CDR3 consists of 14 residues. The CDR3, as DNA: TGCAGTGCTCTACTTGCGGGGTTAACCAATGAGCAGTTCTTC. Protein sequence: CSALLAGLTNEQFF.

Many counts were recorded for this clone. The chain joins TRBV6-1 to TRBJ2-4; 10 bases are shared with TRBD2. Germline V CDR1 and CDR2: MNHNS, SASEGT. Unmatched junction bases numbered 8, after V lost 0 bases and J lost 0 bases. The CDR3 is made up of 19 amino acids. Here the CDR3 DNA reads TGTGCCAGCAGTGAAGCGCCAGCGGGGGGGGACCTAGCCAAAAACATTCAGTACTTC. This sequence encodes CASSEAPAGGDLAKNIQYF.

Points on this clone: A much larger clone sits a single nucleotide away, making a read error possible. The CDR3: CASSSQLAISTDTQYF. CDR3 coding DNA: TGTGCCAGTAGTTCCCAACTAGCGATAAGCACAGATACGCAGTATTTT. The chain has TRBV19 and TRBJ2-3; the match to TRBD2 covers 7 bases. Germline CDR1 is LNHDA and CDR2 is SQIVND (reference sequence). The CDR3 sequence is 16 residues long. Trimming cost V 5 bases and J 0 bases; bases outside gene matches: 8.

In this sample, this clone turned up many times. CDR3 protein: CASRPHRVSTGELFF. The CDR3 DNA reads TGTGCCAGCAGACCCCACAGGGTGTCCACCGGGGAGCTGTTTTTT. The chain combines TRBV28 with TRBJ2-2, with D maybe TRBD1 (6 bases). The CDR3 has 15 residues. The ends were cut back, 6 bases at V and 4 bases at J, with 15 bases in the middle. Germline V gene sequence: CDR1 MDHEN, CDR2 SYDVKM. The full variable domain, its missing parts supplied by reference TRBV28 and TRBJ2-2, is DVKVTQSSRYLVKRTGEKVFLECVQDMDHENMFWYRQDPGLGLRLIYFSYDVKMKEKGDIPEGYSVSREKKERFSLILESASTNQTSMYLCASRPHRVSTGELFFGEGSRLTVL.

This clone was seen ten or more times. This CDR3 reads CASSFFLRRANTGELFF. The CDR3, as DNA: TGTGCCAGCAGCTTCTTCCTAAGGAGGGCGAACACCGGGGAGCTGTTTTTT. This chain links TRBV13 with TRBJ2-2, with a tentative D call TRBD2 (6 bases). The V and J ends lost 3 bases and 0 bases respectively, with 14 bases between them. Germline V CDR1 and CDR2: PRHDT, FYEKMQ (reference sequence). The CDR3 runs 17 residues. The complete variable domain, with remaining parts taken from reference TRBV13 and TRBJ2-2, reads AAGVIQSPRHLIKEKRETATLKCYPIPRHDTVYWYQQGPGQDPQFLISFYEKMQSDKGSIPDRFSAQQFSDYHSELNMSSLELGDSALYFCASSFFLRRANTGELFFGEGSRLTVL.

This clone was recorded many times. V is TRBV12-3 or TRBV12-4 and J is TRBJ2-1; 9 bases are shared with TRBD2. This CDR3 spans 15 amino acids. The V and J ends lost 6 bases and 7 bases, in that order; junction bases with no gene match: 10. CDR3 region: CASRVLAGGRNEQFF. The DNA of the CDR3 is TGTGCCAGCAGAGTTCTGGCGGGGGGGCGTAATGAGCAGTTCTTC.

There are many counts of this clone. The rearrangement links TRBV13 to TRBJ2-7, with 9 positions matching TRBD1. V dropped 2 bases and J dropped 5; count of bases not matched to a gene: 10. The germline V gene encodes CDR1 PRHDT and CDR2 FYEKMQ (reference sequence). The CDR3 length is 16 residues. The CDR3 sequence: CASSLSLGQGTHEQYF. CDR3 DNA: TGTGCCAGCAGCTTATCCTTGGGACAGGGCACCCACGAGCAGTACTTC.

This clone was detected many times. This chain links TRBV24-1 with TRBJ1-4; D gene unclear. Germline V gives CDR1 KGHDR, CDR2 SFDVKD. Between the trimmed V and J ends, which lost 9 bases and 6 bases, there was a span of 10 bases. The CDR3 is 12 residues long. In DNA, the CDR3 is TGTGCCACCTCTGAGGGAGATGAAAAACTGTTTTTT. This codes for CATSEGDEKLFF.

At least ten counts were recorded for this clone. This chain links TRBV11-1 with TRBJ2-1, with TRBD2 identical over 9 bases. Unmatched junction bases numbered 7, after V lost 5 bases and J lost 5 bases. The CDR3 is made up of 15 amino acids. Germline V lookup: CDR1 SGHAT, CDR2 FQDESV (reference sequence). The CDR3 sequence is CASSTRTSANNEQFF. The CDR3 region has the DNA TGTGCCAGCAGCACAAGGACTAGCGCCAACAATGAGCAGTTCTTC.